This T cell receptor beta chain appears in the sequencing data of a study of vaccination effects on CD4 cells after COVID-19. V dropped 1 base and J dropped 6 bases, with 13 bases sitting between them. The germline V gene encodes CDR1 MDHEN and CDR2 SYDVKM. This CDR3 contains 15 residues. TCRdb keeps only in-frame clones here, not all; method: immunoSEQ multiplex PCR. Among 60,000 to 90,000 clones, about 80% were seen once, and the ten largest hold about 1.2%. The ViraFEST assay expanded antigen-specific CD4+ T cells with viral peptide pools before sequencing. Cells that had been cultured for 10 days were the source of isolated CD4+ T cells. Participants got two doses of BNT162b2 or mRNA-1273 vaccine. On this clone: Its cognate antigen is unknown.

This sequence was found in a human donor who received a COVID-19 vaccine. The chain joins TRBV28 to TRBJ2-4, with D unclear. Sample: CD4+ T cells from PBMCs cultured with HCoV-229E spike peptides, taken after COVID-19 vaccination. The CDR3 coding sequence is TGTGCCAGCAGTTTATTGGGCCCAACCTTAAACATTCAGTACTTC. The encoded protein is CASSLLGPTLNIQYF.